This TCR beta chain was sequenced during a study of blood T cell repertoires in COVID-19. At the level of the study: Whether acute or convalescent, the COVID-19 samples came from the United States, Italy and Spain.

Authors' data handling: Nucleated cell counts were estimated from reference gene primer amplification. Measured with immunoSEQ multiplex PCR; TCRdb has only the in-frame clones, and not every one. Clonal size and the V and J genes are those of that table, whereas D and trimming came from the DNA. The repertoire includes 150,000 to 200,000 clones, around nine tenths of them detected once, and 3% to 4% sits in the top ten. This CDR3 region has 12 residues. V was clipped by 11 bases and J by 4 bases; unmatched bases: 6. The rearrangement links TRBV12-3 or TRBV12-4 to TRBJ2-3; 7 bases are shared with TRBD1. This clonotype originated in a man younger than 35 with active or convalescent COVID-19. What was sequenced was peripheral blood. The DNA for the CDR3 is TGTGCCTCGCGACAGGGCGCAGATACGCAGTATTTT. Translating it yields CASRQGADTQYF.